This T cell receptor beta chain was sequenced in a study of blood T cell repertoires in COVID-19. Turning to the study itself: Specimens from acute and convalescent COVID-19 originated in the United States, Italy and Spain. From T cells, B-cell-depleted T cells, or PBMCs came the material, which was cDNA or gDNA.

Deletions cut 0 bases from V and 9 bases from J, with 12 bases between. The CDR3 has 14 amino acids. The germline V gene encodes CDR1 SNHLY and CDR2 FYNNEI. The table came from immunoSEQ multiplex PCR; TCRdb's copy has only in-frame clones and leaves some out. Of under 400,000 clones in the sample, about 89% are singletons; the top ten hold roughly a tenth. The sequence derives from a woman younger than 45 with COVID-19, enrolled during active disease. The material sequenced was peripheral blood. The chain has TRBV2 and TRBJ1-5; tentative D call: TRBD1 (5 bases). The CDR3 spells CASSEARARVPQHF. The CDR3 DNA follows: TGTGCCAGCAGTGAAGCCAGGGCTAGGGTGCCCCAGCATTTT.